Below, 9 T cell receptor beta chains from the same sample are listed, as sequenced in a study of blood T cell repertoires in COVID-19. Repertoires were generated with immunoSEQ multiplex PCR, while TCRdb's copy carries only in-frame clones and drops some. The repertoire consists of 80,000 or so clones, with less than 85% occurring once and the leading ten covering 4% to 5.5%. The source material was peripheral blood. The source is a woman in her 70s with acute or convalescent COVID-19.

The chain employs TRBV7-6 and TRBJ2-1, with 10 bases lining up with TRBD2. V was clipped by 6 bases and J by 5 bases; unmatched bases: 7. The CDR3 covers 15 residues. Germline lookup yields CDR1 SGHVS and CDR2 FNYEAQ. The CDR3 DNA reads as TGTGCCAGCAGTTTGGGGACTAGCGTTAACAATGAGCAGTTCTTC. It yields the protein CASSLGTSVNNEQFF.

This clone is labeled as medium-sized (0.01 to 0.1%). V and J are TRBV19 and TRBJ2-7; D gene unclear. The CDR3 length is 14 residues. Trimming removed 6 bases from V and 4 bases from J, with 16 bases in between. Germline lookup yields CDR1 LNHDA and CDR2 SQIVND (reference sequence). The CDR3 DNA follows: TGTGCCAGTAGCCGTACCTCGGCGGATTACGAGCAGTACTTC. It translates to CASSRTSADYEQYF.

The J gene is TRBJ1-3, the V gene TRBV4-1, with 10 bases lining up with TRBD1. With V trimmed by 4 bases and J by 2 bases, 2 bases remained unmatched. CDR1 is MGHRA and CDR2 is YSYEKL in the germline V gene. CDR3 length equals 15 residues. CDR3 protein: CASSPGTGAGNTIYF. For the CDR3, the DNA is TGCGCCAGCAGCCCAGGGACAGGGGCTGGAAACACCATATATTTT.

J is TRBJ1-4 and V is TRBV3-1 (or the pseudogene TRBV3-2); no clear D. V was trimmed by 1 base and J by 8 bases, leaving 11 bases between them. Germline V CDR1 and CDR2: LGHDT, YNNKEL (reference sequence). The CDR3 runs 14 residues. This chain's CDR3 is CASSQVLEGEKLFF. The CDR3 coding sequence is TGTGCCAGCAGCCAAGTGCTTGAGGGAGAAAAACTGTTTTTT.

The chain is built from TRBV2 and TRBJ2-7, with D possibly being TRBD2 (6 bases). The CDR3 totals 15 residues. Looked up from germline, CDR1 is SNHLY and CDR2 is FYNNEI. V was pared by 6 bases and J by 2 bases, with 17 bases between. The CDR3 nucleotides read TGTGCCAGCAGGGGGTCGGGACTGGCCCCCTACGAGCAGTACTTC. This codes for CASRGSGLAPYEQYF.

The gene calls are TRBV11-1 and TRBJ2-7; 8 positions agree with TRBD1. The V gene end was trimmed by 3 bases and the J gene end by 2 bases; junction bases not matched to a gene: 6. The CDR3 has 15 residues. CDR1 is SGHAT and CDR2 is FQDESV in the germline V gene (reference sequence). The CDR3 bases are TGTGCCAGCAGCTTGGAGGGACAGGCTGCCTACGAGCAGTACTTC. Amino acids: CASSLEGQAAYEQYF.

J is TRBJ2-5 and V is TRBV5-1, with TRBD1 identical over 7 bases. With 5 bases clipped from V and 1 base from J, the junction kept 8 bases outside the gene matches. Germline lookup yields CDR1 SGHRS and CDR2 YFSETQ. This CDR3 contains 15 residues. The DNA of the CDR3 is TGCGCCAGCAGTCAATTGGGACAGCCCCAAGAGACCCAGTACTTC. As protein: CASSQLGQPQETQYF.

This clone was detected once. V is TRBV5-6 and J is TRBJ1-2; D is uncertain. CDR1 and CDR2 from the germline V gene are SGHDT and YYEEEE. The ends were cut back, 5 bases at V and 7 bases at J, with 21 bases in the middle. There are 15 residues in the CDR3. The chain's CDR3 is CASRPKGHFSAGYTF. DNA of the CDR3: TGTGCCAGCAGACCTAAGGGCCACTTTAGCGCTGGCTACACCTTC.

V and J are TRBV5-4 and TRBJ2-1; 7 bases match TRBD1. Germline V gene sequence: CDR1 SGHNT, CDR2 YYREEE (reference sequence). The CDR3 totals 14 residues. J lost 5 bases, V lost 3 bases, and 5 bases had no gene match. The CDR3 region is CASSWVGQHNEQFF. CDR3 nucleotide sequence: TGTGCCAGCAGCTGGGTGGGACAGCACAATGAGCAGTTCTTC.